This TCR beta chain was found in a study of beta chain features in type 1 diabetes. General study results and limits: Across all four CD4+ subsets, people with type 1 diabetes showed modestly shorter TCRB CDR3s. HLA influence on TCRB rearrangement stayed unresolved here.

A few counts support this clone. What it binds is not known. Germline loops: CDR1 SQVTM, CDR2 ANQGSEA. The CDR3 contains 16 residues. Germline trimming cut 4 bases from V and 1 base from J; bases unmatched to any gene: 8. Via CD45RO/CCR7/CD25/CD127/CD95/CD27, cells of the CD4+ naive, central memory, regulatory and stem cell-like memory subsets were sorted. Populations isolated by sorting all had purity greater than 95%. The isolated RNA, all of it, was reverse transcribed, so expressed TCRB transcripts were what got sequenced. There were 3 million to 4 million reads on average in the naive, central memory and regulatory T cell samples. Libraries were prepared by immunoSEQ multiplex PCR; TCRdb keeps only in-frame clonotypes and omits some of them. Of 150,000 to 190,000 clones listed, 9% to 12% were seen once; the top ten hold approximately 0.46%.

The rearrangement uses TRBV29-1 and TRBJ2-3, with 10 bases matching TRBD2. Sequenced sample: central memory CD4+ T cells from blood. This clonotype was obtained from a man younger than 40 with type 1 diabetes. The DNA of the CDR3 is TGCAGCGTTGTAGCGGGAGGCGAGGGGGGCACAGATACGCAGTATTTT. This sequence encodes CSVVAGGEGGTDTQYF.